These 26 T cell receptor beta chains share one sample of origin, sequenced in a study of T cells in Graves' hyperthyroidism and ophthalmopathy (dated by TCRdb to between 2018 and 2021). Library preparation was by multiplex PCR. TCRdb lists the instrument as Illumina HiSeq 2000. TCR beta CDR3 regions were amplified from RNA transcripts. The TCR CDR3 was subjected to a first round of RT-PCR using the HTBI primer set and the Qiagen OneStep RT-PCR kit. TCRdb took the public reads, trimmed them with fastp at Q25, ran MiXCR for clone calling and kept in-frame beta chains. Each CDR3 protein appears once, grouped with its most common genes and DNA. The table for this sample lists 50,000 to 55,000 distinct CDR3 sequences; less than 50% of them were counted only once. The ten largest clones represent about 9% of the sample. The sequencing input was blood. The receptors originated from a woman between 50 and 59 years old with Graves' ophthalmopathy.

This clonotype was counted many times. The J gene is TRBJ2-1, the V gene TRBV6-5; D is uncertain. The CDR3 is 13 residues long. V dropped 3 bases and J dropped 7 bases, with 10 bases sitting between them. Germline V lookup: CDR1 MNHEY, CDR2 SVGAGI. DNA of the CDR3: TGTGCCAGCAGTTATACCGCTGGGAATGAGCAGTTCTTC. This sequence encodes CASSYTAGNEQFF.

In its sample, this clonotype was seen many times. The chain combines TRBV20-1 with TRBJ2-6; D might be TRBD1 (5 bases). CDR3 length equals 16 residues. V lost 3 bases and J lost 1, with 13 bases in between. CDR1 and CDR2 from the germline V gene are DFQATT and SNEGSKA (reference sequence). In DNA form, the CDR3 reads TGCAGTGCTAGTCAGGGTATGGGGTCTGGGGCCAACGTCCTGACTTTC. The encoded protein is CSASQGMGSGANVLTF.

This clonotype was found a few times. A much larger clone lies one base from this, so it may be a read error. The CDR3 DNA follows: TGTGCCAGCAGCCCAGGGGACACCATGAGCGCCTACGAGCAGTACTTC. Its translation: CASSPGDTMSAYEQYF. The genes are TRBV4-2 and TRBJ2-7, with D perhaps TRBD1 (6 bases). Germline CDR1 reads LGHNA; CDR2 reads YNFKEQ. The CDR3 contains 16 residues. V was shortened by 4 bases and J by 2 bases, with 18 bases between the two germline ends.

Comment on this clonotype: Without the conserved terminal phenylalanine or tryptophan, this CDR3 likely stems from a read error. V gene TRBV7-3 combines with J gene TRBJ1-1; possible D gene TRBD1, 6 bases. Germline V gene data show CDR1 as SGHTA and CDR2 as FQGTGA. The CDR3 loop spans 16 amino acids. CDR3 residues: CASSLPSTGMNTEAFL. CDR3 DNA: TGCGCCAGCAGCTTACCTTCGACAGGAATGAACACTGAAGCTTTCCTT.

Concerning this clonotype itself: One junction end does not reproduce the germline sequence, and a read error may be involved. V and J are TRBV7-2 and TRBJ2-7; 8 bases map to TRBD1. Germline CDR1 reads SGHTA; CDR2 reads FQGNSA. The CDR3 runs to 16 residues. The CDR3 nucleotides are TGTGCCAGCAGCCCGGTGGGACAGGTGTACGCGTACGGGCAGTACTTT. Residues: CASSPVGQVYAYGQYF. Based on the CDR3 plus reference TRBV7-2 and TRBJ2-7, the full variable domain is GAGVSQSPSNKVTEKGKDVELRCDPISGHTALYWYRQSLGQGLEFLIYFQGNSAPDKSGLPSDRFSAERTGGSVSTLTIQRTQQEDSAVYLCASSPVGQVYAYGQYFGPGTRLTVT.

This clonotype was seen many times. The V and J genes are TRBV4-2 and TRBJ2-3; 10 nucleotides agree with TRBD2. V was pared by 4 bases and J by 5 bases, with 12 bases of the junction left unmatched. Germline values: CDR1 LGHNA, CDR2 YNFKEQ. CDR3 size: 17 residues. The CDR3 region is CASSPTPASGRQDTQYF. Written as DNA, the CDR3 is TGTGCCAGCAGCCCGACCCCGGCTAGCGGGAGACAAGATACGCAGTATTTT.

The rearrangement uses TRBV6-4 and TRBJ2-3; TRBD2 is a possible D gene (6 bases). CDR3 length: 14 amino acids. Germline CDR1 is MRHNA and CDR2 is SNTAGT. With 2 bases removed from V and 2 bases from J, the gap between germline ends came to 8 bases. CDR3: CASSDGRTTDTQYF. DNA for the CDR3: TGTGCCAGCAGTGACGGGAGGACCACAGATACGCAGTATTTT.

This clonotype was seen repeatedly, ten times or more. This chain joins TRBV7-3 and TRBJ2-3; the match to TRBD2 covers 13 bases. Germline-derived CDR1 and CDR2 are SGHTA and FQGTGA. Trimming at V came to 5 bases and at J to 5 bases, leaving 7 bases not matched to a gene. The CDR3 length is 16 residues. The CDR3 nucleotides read TGTGCCAGCAGCACCGGACTAGCGGGAGAGGGAGATACGCAGTATTTT. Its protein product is CASSTGLAGEGDTQYF.

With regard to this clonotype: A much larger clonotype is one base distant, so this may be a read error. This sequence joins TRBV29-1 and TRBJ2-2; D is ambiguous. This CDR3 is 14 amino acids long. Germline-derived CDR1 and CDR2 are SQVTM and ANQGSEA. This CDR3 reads CASCPGFSDGELFF. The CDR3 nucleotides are TGCGCCAGTTGCCCCGGGTTCTCGGACGGGGAGCTGTTTTTT.

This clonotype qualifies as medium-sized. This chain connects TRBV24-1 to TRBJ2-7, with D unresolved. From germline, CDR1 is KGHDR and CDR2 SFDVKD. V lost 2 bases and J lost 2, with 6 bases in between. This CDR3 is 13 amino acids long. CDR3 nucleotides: TGTGCCACCAGTGATTCAGGCGCCTACGAGCAGTACTTC. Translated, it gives CATSDSGAYEQYF.

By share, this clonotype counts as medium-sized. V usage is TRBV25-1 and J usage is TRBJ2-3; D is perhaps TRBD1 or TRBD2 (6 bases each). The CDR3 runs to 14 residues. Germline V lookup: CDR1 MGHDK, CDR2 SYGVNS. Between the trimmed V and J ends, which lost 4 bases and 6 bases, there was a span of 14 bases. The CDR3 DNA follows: TGTGCCAGCAGTGTGGGGGGCCGGTCCGATACGCAGTATTTT. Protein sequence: CASSVGGRSDTQYF.

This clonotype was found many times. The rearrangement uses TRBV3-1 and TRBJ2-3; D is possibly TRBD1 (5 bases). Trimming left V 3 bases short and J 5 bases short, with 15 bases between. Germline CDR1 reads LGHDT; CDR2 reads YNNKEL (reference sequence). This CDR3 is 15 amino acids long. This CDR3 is CASSQVSLRVDTQYF. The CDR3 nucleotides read TGTGCCAGCAGCCAGGTTAGCCTCAGGGTAGATACGCAGTATTTT.

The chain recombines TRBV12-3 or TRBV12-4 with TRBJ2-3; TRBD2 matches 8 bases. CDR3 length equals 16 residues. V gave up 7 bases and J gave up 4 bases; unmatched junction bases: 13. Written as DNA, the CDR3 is TGTGCCAGCACTAACCCGGTGGCTAGCGGGTCAGATACGCAGTATTTT. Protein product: CASTNPVASGSDTQYF.

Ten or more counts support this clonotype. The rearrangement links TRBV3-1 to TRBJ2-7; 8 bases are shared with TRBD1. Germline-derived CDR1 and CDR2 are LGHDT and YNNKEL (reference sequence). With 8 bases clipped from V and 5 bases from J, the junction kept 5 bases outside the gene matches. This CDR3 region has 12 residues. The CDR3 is CASRTGLNEQYF. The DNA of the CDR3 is TGTGCCAGCCGGACAGGGTTGAACGAGCAGTACTTC.

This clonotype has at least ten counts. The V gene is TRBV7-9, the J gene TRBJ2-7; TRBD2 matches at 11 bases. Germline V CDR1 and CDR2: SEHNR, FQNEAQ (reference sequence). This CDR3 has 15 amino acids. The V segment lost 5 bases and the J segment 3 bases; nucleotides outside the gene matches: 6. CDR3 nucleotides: TGTGCCAGCAGCACTACTACTAGCGGGAGCTACGAGCAGTACTTC. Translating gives CASSTTTSGSYEQYF.

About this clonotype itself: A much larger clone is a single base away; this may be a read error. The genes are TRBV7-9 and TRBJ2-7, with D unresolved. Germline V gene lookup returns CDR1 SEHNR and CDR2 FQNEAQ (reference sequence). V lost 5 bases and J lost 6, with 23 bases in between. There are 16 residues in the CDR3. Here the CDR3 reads CASSRVFKEKDPEQYF. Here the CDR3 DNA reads TGTGCCAGCAGCCGAGTTTTTAAGGAAAAGGATCCCGAGCAGTACTTC.

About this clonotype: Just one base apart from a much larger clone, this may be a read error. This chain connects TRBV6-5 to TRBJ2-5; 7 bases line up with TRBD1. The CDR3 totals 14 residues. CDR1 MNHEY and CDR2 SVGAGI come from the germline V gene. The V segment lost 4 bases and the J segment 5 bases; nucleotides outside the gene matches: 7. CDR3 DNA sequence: TGTGCCAGCAGTTTAGACAGGGACGATGAGACCCAGTACTTC. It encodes CASSLDRDDETQYF.

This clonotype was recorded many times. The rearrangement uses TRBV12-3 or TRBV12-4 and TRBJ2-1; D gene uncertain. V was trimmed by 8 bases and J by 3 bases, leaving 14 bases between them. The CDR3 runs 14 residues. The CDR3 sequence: CASGRSGDYNEQFF. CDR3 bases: TGTGCCAGCGGAAGATCTGGGGACTACAATGAGCAGTTCTTC.

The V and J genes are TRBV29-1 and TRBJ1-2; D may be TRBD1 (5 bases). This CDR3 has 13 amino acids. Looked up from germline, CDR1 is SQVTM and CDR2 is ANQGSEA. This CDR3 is CSVQTGADYGYTF. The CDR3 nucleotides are TGCAGTGTGCAGACTGGGGCTGACTATGGCTACACCTTC.

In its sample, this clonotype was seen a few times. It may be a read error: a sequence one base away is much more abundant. This CDR3 reads CAGSLAGRHSSTDTQYF. In DNA, the CDR3 is TGTGCCGGCAGCCTAGCGGGGAGGCACTCTAGCACAGATACGCAGTATTTT. This chain links TRBV5-6 with TRBJ2-3; 9 positions match TRBD2. CDR3 length equals 17 residues. Looked up from germline, CDR1 is SGHDT and CDR2 is YYEEEE.

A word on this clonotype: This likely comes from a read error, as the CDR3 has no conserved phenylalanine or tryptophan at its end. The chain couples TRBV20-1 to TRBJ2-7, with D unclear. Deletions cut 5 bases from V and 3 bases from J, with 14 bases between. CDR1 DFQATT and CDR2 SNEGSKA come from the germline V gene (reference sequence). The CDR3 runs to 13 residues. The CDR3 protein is CSAPGTRHYEQYC. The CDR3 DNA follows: TGCAGTGCTCCCGGCACACGACACTACGAGCAGTACTGC.

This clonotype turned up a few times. CDR3 in DNA: TGCGCCAGCAGCCACCCCAGGGAGCGGGGGGGCTTCACCGGGGAGCTGTTTTTT. It encodes CASSHPRERGGFTGELFF. The gene calls are TRBV4-1 and TRBJ2-2, with 10 bases lining up with TRBD2. The CDR3 is 18 amino acids. The germline CDR1 and CDR2 sequences are MGHRA and YSYEKL. Trimming took 3 bases from V and 4 from J; bases not matched to a gene: 11.

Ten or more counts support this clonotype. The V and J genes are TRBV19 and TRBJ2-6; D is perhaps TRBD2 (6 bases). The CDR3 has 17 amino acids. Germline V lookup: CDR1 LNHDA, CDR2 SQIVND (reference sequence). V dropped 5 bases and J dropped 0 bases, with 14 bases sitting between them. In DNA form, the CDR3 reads TGTGCCAGTAGTCTGGAGGGGCCAGCCTCTGGGGCCAACGTCCTGACTTTC. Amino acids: CASSLEGPASGANVLTF.

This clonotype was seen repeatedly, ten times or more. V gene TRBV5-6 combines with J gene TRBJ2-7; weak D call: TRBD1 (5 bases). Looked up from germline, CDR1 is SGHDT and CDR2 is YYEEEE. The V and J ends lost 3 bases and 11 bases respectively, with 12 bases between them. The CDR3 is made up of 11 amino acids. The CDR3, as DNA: TGTGCCAGCAGCTCTCAGACAGTGGAGTACTTC. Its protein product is CASSSQTVEYF.

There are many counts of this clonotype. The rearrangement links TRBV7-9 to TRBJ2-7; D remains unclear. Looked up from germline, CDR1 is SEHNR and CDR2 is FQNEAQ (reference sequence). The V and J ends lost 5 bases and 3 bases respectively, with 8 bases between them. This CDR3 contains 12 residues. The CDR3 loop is CASSRNLYEQYF. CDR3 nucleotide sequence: TGTGCCAGCAGCCGGAACCTCTACGAGCAGTACTTC.

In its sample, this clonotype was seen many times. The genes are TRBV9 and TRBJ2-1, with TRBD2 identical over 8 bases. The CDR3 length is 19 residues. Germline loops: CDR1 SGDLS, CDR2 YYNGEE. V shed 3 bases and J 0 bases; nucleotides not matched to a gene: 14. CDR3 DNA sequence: TGTGCCAGCAGCGCTTCCACCAGCGGGAGTTCGAGCTCCTACAATGAGCAGTTCTTC. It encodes CASSASTSGSSSSYNEQFF.